The 9 T cell receptor beta chains below were found in one sample sequenced in a study of human T cells and chemical hapten exposure. Time point meaning: healthy volunteer bleed at 6 weeks. Unseparated into fractions, whole blood served as the source from which total RNA was extracted. Via MiXCR, TCRdb re-called the RACE reads, giving one row per CDR3 protein. The data contain around 47,000 distinct CDR3 sequences, 3% to 4.5% of them seen just once; the ten biggest clones take up approximately 5%. The sequencing input was whole blood. The receptors stem from a human donor in good health. Some clones in this sample may be carry-over from other donors' samples.

This clonotype was found many times. The chain carries TRBV5-4 and TRBJ2-2, with D perhaps TRBD1 or TRBD2 (7 bases each). The CDR3 covers 15 residues. Trimming removed 4 bases at V and 5 bases at J, with 15 bases between. In germline, CDR1 is SGHNT, CDR2 YYREEE (reference sequence). The CDR3 DNA follows: TGTGCCAGCAGCCTGCCTCAGGGGGGGACCGGGGAGCTGTTTTTT. This gives the protein CASSLPQGGTGELFF.

This clonotype has just a few counts. The chain combines TRBV5-1 with TRBJ2-3, with TRBD2 matching 15 bases. The CDR3 is 21 residues long. The V gene end was trimmed by 4 bases and the J gene end by 0 bases; junction bases not matched to a gene: 15. Germline-derived CDR1 and CDR2 are SGHRS and YFSETQ. CDR3: CASSPNPGLAGGPSSTDTQYF. The CDR3 coding sequence is TGCGCCAGCAGCCCCAACCCCGGACTAGCGGGAGGGCCTTCTAGCACAGATACGCAGTATTTT.

This clonotype was detected many times. J is TRBJ2-2 and V is TRBV5-1; 12 bases agree with TRBD2. V lost 4 bases to trimming and J lost 6 bases; unmatched junction nucleotides: 10. This CDR3 contains 17 residues. Germline CDR1 is SGHRS and CDR2 is YFSETQ. CDR3 sequence: CASSPIPSGRAPGELFF. As DNA, the CDR3 is TGCGCCAGCAGCCCCATTCCTAGCGGGAGGGCCCCCGGGGAGCTGTTTTTT.

The chain has TRBV29-1 and TRBJ2-1; possible D gene TRBD2, 5 bases. The CDR3 loop spans 11 amino acids. V was clipped by 2 bases and J by 7 bases, with 6 bases between them. Germline V gene data show CDR1 as SQVTM and CDR2 as ANQGSEA. The CDR3 reads CSVEPGNEQFF. As DNA, the CDR3 is TGCAGCGTTGAACCGGGGAATGAGCAGTTCTTC.

In its sample, this clonotype was seen many times. The chain uses TRBV29-1 and TRBJ1-1; perhaps TRBD1 as D (5 bases). V dropped 5 bases and J dropped 1 base, with 11 bases sitting between them. The CDR3 has 13 amino acids. Per germline, CDR1 SQVTM and CDR2 ANQGSEA. In DNA, the CDR3 is TGCAGCGTTTACCCCCAGGGGAACACTGAAGCTTTCTTT. It yields the protein CSVYPQGNTEAFF.

This clonotype appeared many times. The chain combines TRBV29-1 with TRBJ2-7, with no clear D. The germline V gene has CDR1 SQVTM and CDR2 ANQGSEA. The CDR3 totals 12 residues. V lost 4 bases and J 2 bases, leaving 9 bases between the germline ends. CDR3: CSVGEITYEQYF. DNA of the CDR3: TGCAGCGTTGGAGAAATTACCTACGAGCAGTACTTC.

This clonotype was seen repeatedly, ten times or more. The chain employs TRBV4-1 and TRBJ2-7; 8 positions match TRBD1. The CDR3 runs to 15 residues. CDR1 MGHRA and CDR2 YSYEKL come from the germline V gene. Losses at the gene ends were 5 bases for V and 0 bases for J; bases not matched to a gene: 6. CDR3 in DNA: TGCGCCAGCAGCTCTTACAGGGGGAGCTCCTACGAGCAGTACTTC. Its protein product is CASSSYRGSSYEQYF.

This clonotype showed up many times. CDR3 sequence (DNA): TGCGCCAGCAGGGATGAAGAAGAGACCCAGTACTTC. It specifies CASRDEEETQYF. The chain is built from TRBV5-1 and TRBJ2-5; D is uncertain. The germline V gene encodes CDR1 SGHRS and CDR2 YFSETQ. CDR3 length: 12 amino acids. Between the trimmed V and J ends, which lost 5 bases and 3 bases, there was a span of 8 bases. Full variable domain (remainder filled in from reference TRBV5-1 and TRBJ2-5): KAGVTQTPRYLIKTRGQQVTLSCSPISGHRSVSWYQQTPGQGLQFLFEYFSETQRNKGNFPGRFSGRQFSNSRSEMNVSTLELGDSALYLCASRDEEETQYFGPGTRLLVL.

There are a few counts of this clonotype. The chain recombines TRBV12-3 or TRBV12-4 with TRBJ1-2, with D possibly matching TRBD1 (5 bases). This CDR3 has 17 residues. V lost 0 bases to trimming and J lost 3 bases, with 17 bases between them. Written as DNA, the CDR3 is TGTGCCAGCAGTTTAGCGGAGGGACTGGCAAACTACTATGGCTACACCTTC. Translating it yields CASSLAEGLANYYGYTF.